The rows below give T cell receptor beta chains drawn from one sample of a study of cytomegalovirus exposure and HLA in healthy donors. Assay used: immunoSEQ multiplex PCR; TCRdb lists only in-frame clones, some missing. The data contain approximately 150,000 clones, around 81% of them seen just once; the ten biggest clones take up 1.5% to 1.8%. The specimen sequenced was PBMCs. The receptors originated from a man aged 40-49 years in good health and CMV-seronegative. CDR3s include the opening cysteine and the closing phenylalanine or tryptophan. Each record gives: clone size, J gene, D gene, V gene, CDR3 protein, CDR3 DNA. A D gene is named only where the DNA matches it firmly. Size values are once, few and many counts, or a class for expanded clones, and some rows have none.

>.|TRBJ2-7|.|TRBV6-5
CASSYSISAYEQYF
TGTGCCAGCAGTTACTCGATCAGCGCCTACGAGCAGTACTTC
>.|TRBJ1-5|TRBD1|TRBV2
CAVGQGGVQPQHF
TGTGCCGTCGGACAGGGCGGGGTTCAGCCCCAGCATTTT
>.|TRBJ2-3|TRBD2|TRBV5-1
CAGSQTSGRAYTQYF
TGCGCCGGCAGCCAGACTAGCGGGAGGGCATATACGCAGTATTTT
>.|TRBJ1-3|.|TRBV7-2
CASSPGSMGGNTIYF
TGTGCCAGCAGCCCGGGGTCCATGGGGGGAAACACCATATATTTT
>.|TRBJ2-6|.|TRBV2
CASSEWRASGANVLTF
TGTGCCAGCAGTGAATGGAGGGCCTCTGGGGCCAACGTCCTGACTTTC
>.|TRBJ2-1|TRBD2|TRBV2
CASKRGLAGIYEQFF
TGTGCCTCCAAAAGGGGACTAGCGGGAATCTATGAGCAGTTCTTC
>few|TRBJ1-1|TRBD1|TRBV2
CASRGGSGTEAFF
TGTGCCAGCAGAGGGGGCTCTGGGACTGAAGCTTTCTTT
>.|TRBJ1-5|.|TRBV28
CASSVRGSNQPQHF
TGTGCCAGCAGTGTCAGAGGAAGCAATCAGCCCCAGCATTTT
>.|TRBJ1-5|.|TRBV10-3
CAISESSRGGQQPQHF
TGTGCCATCAGTGAGTCGAGTCGTGGGGGACAACAGCCCCAGCATTTT
>few|TRBJ2-7|TRBD1|TRBV9
CASSVAGTGSYEQYF
TGTGCCAGCAGCGTAGCCGGGACAGGGTCGTACGAGCAGTACTTC
>.|TRBJ2-5|.|TRBV5-1
CASSLAAGQETQYF
TGCGCCAGCAGCTTGGCGGCAGGGCAAGAGACCCAGTACTTC
>.|TRBJ1-4|.|TRBV9
CASSVGRTTTNEKLFF
TGTGCCAGCAGCGTGGGCCGGACAACAACTAATGAAAAACTGTTTTTT
>.|TRBJ2-3|.|TRBV28
CASSLLLTGLSTDTQYF
TGTGCCAGCAGTTTACTCCTGACAGGTCTATCCACAGATACGCAGTATTTT
>.|TRBJ1-2|.|TRBV18
CASSPGDRNYGYTF
TGTGCCAGCTCACCGGGCGACAGAAACTATGGCTACACCTTC
>few|TRBJ1-6|TRBD1|TRBV9
CASSPGQGRVASPLHF
TGTGCCAGCAGCCCAGGACAGGGAAGAGTTGCTTCACCCCTCCACTTT
>.|TRBJ2-5|TRBD2|TRBV5-4
CASSSESSGSRETQYF
TGTGCCAGCAGCTCAGAGTCTAGCGGGAGCCGAGAGACCCAGTACTTC
>.|TRBJ1-5|.|TRBV19
CASTPGGLGNQPQHF
TGTGCCAGTACCCCCGGGGGGCTAGGCAATCAGCCCCAGCATTTT
>few|TRBJ1-2|.|TRBV5-4
CASSLWTGNYGYTF
TGTGCCAGCAGCCTTTGGACGGGAAACTATGGCTACACCTTC
>.|TRBJ2-1|TRBD2|TRBV6-6
CASKVAGGVNNEQFF
TGTGCCAGCAAAGTAGCGGGAGGGGTCAACAATGAGCAGTTCTTC
>.|TRBJ1-5|.|TRBV28
CASSLNRAAQPQHF
TGTGCCAGCAGTCTCAACAGGGCAGCTCAGCCCCAGCATTTT